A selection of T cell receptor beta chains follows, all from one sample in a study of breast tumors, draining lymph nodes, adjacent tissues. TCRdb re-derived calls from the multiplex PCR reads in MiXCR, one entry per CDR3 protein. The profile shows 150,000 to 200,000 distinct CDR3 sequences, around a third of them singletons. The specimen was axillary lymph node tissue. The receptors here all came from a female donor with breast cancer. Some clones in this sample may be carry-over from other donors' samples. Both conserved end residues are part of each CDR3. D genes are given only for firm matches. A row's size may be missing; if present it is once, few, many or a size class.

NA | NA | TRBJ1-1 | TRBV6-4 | CASRDKGTEAFF | TGTGCCAGCAGGGATAAAGGAACGGAAGCTTTCTTT
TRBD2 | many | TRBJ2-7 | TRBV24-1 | CATSEGTSGKNGRGVAYEQYF | TGTGCCACCAGTGAGGGGACTAGCGGGAAGAACGGGAGAGGGGTGGCCTACGAGCAGTACTTC
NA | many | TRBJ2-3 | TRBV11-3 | CASSLDLFGIGQYF | TGTGCCAGCAGCTTAGATCTTTTTGGGATCGGGCAGTATTTT
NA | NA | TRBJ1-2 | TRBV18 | CASSPARMIYRVGYGYTF | TGTGCCAGCTCACCAGCGCGGATGATCTACAGGGTGGGCTATGGCTACACCTTC
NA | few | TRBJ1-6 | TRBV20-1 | CSARTPLHF | TGCAGTGCTAGAACACCCCTCCACTTT
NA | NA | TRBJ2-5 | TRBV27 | CASSFMPRETQYF | TGTGCCAGCAGTTTCATGCCCCGGGAGACCCAGTACTTC
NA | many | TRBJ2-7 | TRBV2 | CASSDLGGGAYEQYF | TGTGCCAGCAGTGATCTTGGGGGGGGGGCTTACGAGCAGTACTTC
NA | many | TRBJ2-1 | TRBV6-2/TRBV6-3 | CASSYGERNEQFF | TGTGCCAGCAGTTACGGGGAAAGGAATGAGCAGTTCTTC
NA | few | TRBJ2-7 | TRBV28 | CATTPVWLVTYEQYF | TGTGCCACCACCCCTGTGTGGCTCGTCACATACGAGCAGTACTTC
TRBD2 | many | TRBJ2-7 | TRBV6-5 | CATIGLDYEQYF | TGTGCCACAATTGGACTAGATTACGAGCAGTACTTC
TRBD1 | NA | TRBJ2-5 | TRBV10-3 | CAISARTGGGETQYF | TGTGCCATCAGTGCACGGACAGGGGGGGGAGAGACCCAGTACTTC
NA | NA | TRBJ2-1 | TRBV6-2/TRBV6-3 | CASSPGTQIYNEQFF | TGTGCCAGCAGCCCCGGGACACAAATCTACAATGAGCAGTTCTTC
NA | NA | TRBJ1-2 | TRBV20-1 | CSANGGLGYGYTF | TGCAGTGCTAACGGGGGTCTAGGGTACGGCTACACCTTC
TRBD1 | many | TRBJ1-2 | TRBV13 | CASSSAGDRDHYGYTF | TGTGCCAGCAGCTCAGCCGGGGACAGGGATCACTATGGCTACACCTTC
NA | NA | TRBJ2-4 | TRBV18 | CASSPREIAKNVQYF | TGTGCCAGCTCACCAAGGGAGATAGCCAAAAACGTTCAGTACTTC
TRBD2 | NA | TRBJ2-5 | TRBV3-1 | CASRPTGLAGVQETQYF | TGTGCCAGCAGACCCACCGGACTAGCGGGGGTCCAAGAGACCCAGTACTTC
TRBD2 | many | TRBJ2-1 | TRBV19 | CASSGGAFNEQFF | TGTGCCAGTAGCGGGGGGGCCTTCAATGAGCAGTTCTTC
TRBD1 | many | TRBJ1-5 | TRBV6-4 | CASSVTGGGQPQHF | TGTGCCAGCAGCGTTACAGGGGGCGGACAGCCCCAGCATTTT
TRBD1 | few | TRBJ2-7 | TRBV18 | CASSPGQGKQSPYEQYF | TGTGCCAGCTCACCGGGACAGGGCAAGCAATCACCCTACGAGCAGTACTTC
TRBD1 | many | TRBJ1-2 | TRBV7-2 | CASSPTTGPYGYTF | TGTGCCAGCAGCCCCACGACAGGGCCCTATGGCTACACCTTC